The 20 T cell receptor beta chains below all came from one sample that was sequenced in a study of T cells after yellow fever vaccination. TCRdb processed the 5' RACE reads anew with MiXCR; each CDR3 protein has one entry. The top ten hold more than 15% of the sample, which has about 370,000 distinct CDR3 sequences, 11% seen once. The source material was PBMCs, sampled on the day of the first yellow fever vaccination. The source is a man between 18 and 29 years old who received the YFV17D yellow fever vaccine.

This clonotype was detected only a few times. The chain has TRBV10-3 and TRBJ2-7; the D gene is possibly TRBD2 (6 bases). V lost 5 bases to trimming and J lost 5 bases, with 13 bases between them. Germline-derived CDR1 and CDR2 are ENHRY and SYGVKD. This CDR3 is built from 13 residues. CDR3: CAISRLGGDEQYV. DNA of the CDR3: TGTGCCATCAGTCGCCTAGGCGGGGACGAGCAGTACGTC.

V gene TRBV12-5 combines with J gene TRBJ2-5, with D unresolved. The germline CDR1 and CDR2 sequences are LGHNT and FRNRAP. This CDR3 has 13 amino acids. V gave up 1 base and J gave up 5 bases, with 8 bases separating them. The CDR3 nucleotides are TGTGCTAGTGGTTTGGCAGCAGCGGAGACCCAGTACTTC. Protein product: CASGLAAAETQYF.

This clonotype was detected a few times. The V gene is TRBV12-5, the J gene TRBJ2-3; 7 bases map to TRBD2. Germline lookup yields CDR1 LGHNT and CDR2 FRNRAP. Trimming took 0 bases from V and 0 from J; bases not matched to a gene: 3. The CDR3 has 16 residues. CDR3 sequence: CASGLVLARSTDTQYF. In DNA, the CDR3 is TGTGCTAGTGGTTTGGTACTAGCGCGTAGCACAGATACGCAGTATTTT.

The chain combines TRBV7-2 with TRBJ2-4; D uncertain. The CDR3 covers 14 residues. Between the trimmed V and J ends, which lost 0 bases and 6 bases, there was a span of 9 bases. Germline CDR1 reads SGHTA; CDR2 reads FQGNSA. The CDR3 spells CASSLARTINIQYF. Written as DNA, the CDR3 is TGTGCCAGCAGCTTAGCGCGTACGATAAACATTCAGTACTTC.

This clonotype was counted a few times. This sequence joins TRBV6-1 and TRBJ1-4; 7 nucleotides align to TRBD1. CDR3 length: 15 residues. From germline, CDR1 is MNHNS and CDR2 SASEGT. J was trimmed by 6 bases and V by 5 bases; bases with no gene match: 9. The CDR3 sequence: CASSRDAGTDEKLFF. CDR3 DNA: TGTGCCAGCAGTCGAGACGCCGGGACAGATGAAAAACTGTTTTTT.

The chain is built from TRBV9 and TRBJ2-1, with D possibly TRBD1 on 6 matching bases. The germline V gene encodes CDR1 SGDLS and CDR2 YYNGEE. V was trimmed by 4 bases and J by 4 bases, leaving 18 bases between them. CDR3 length: 16 residues. Here the CDR3 reads CASSPLGQGFYNEQFF. In DNA form, the CDR3 reads TGTGCCAGCAGCCCTTTAGGGCAGGGGTTTTACAATGAGCAGTTCTTC.

In this sample, this clonotype turned up many times. This sequence joins TRBV12-3 or TRBV12-4 and TRBJ2-5, with D possibly being TRBD2 (6 bases). With 7 bases removed from V and 5 bases from J, the gap between germline ends came to 17 bases. CDR3 length: 14 amino acids. CDR3 in DNA: TGTGCCAGCACCCTACTCGGGGGACGGGAGACCCAGTACTTC. Protein sequence: CASTLLGGRETQYF.

A few counts support this clonotype. The chain combines TRBV4-3 with TRBJ1-2; D ambiguous. Trimming removed 1 base at V and 5 bases at J, with 8 bases between. The CDR3 length is 13 residues. Germline loops: CDR1 LGHNA, CDR2 YSLEER. The CDR3 sequence is CASSQVGTYGYTF. The CDR3 DNA follows: TGCGCCAGCAGCCAAGTGGGAACGTATGGCTACACCTTC.

The chain couples TRBV6-1 to TRBJ2-4, with D possibly called TRBD1 or TRBD2 (6 bases each). Germline lookup yields CDR1 MNHNS and CDR2 SASEGT. The ends were cut back, 5 bases at V and 4 bases at J, with 18 bases in the middle. CDR3 length: 16 amino acids. CDR3: CASSQHRGLVKNIQYF. CDR3 DNA sequence: TGTGCCAGCAGTCAGCATCGGGGGCTGGTTAAAAACATTCAGTACTTC.

The chain links TRBV4-1 to TRBJ2-1, with no clear D. From germline, CDR1 is MGHRA and CDR2 YSYEKL. V gave up 8 bases and J gave up 12 bases, with 11 bases separating them. The CDR3 consists of 10 residues. This CDR3 reads CASGAVRQFF. Here the CDR3 DNA reads TGCGCCAGCGGTGCCGTTAGGCAGTTCTTC.

This clonotype has ten or more counts. The chain combines TRBV12-3 or TRBV12-4 with TRBJ2-7; TRBD1 agrees at 7 bases. J was trimmed by 4 bases and V by 5 bases; bases with no gene match: 5. This CDR3 is 13 amino acids long. The CDR3 bases are TGTGCCAGCAGTCCGGGACAGCGATACGAGCAGTACTTC. Residues: CASSPGQRYEQYF.

The rearrangement joins TRBV5-1 to TRBJ2-2; D may be TRBD1 (6 bases). The CDR3 totals 14 residues. Germline V gene data show CDR1 as SGHRS and CDR2 as YFSETQ. Trimming left V 7 bases short and J 2 bases short, with 12 bases between. The CDR3 reads CASGTRANTGELFF. The DNA for the CDR3 is TGCGCCAGCGGGACAAGGGCTAACACCGGGGAGCTGTTTTTT.

The rearrangement joins TRBV7-9 to TRBJ2-2, with D unclear. Between the trimmed V and J ends, which lost 6 bases and 2 bases, there was a span of 7 bases. Germline CDR1 SEHNR, CDR2 FQNEAQ (reference sequence). The CDR3 has 13 residues. CDR3 DNA sequence: TGTGCCAGCAGGTTTGGTAACACCGGGGAGCTGTTTTTT. Translation: CASRFGNTGELFF.

This clonotype was found a few times. The chain uses TRBV20-1 and TRBJ2-7; TRBD2 might be the D (6 bases). Trimming pared 2 bases from V and 1 base from J, leaving 9 bases between. This CDR3 region has 13 residues. Germline assignment: CDR1 DFQATT and CDR2 SNEGSKA (reference sequence). In nucleotides, the CDR3 is TGCAGTGCTAGAAGGGGACTTTCCTACGAGCAGTACTTC. Residues: CSARRGLSYEQYF.

This clonotype was picked up a small number of times. The chain couples TRBV12-5 to TRBJ1-5; 7 positions match TRBD1. J lost 7 bases, V lost 8 bases, and 8 bases had no gene match. The CDR3 runs 13 residues. The germline V gene has CDR1 LGHNT and CDR2 FRNRAP. The CDR3 here is CASHGGGTQPQHF. CDR3 nucleotides: TGTGCTAGTCACGGAGGGGGCACCCAGCCCCAGCATTTT.

This clonotype was detected only a few times. The chain couples TRBV12-5 to TRBJ1-5; tentative D call: TRBD1 (5 bases). The CDR3 length is 17 residues. Germline-derived CDR1 and CDR2 are LGHNT and FRNRAP. Trimming pared 0 bases from V and 5 bases from J, leaving 17 bases between. The CDR3 here is CASGLVGLRGTDQPQHF. DNA of the CDR3: TGTGCTAGTGGTTTGGTAGGTCTACGGGGGACCGATCAGCCCCAGCATTTT.

Many counts were recorded for this clonotype. The J gene is TRBJ2-3, the V gene TRBV20-1; 8 bases fit TRBD2. CDR1 is DFQATT and CDR2 is SNEGSKA in the germline V gene (reference sequence). There are 15 residues in the CDR3. The J segment lost 5 bases and the V segment lost 0 bases, leaving 7 bases of the junction unmatched. CDR3 coding DNA: TGCAGTGCTAGAGACACAGCGGGGGTTGGAGATACGCAGTATTTT. Residues: CSARDTAGVGDTQYF.

This clonotype was seen a handful of times. The chain joins TRBV9 to TRBJ1-1; D perhaps matches TRBD1 (6 bases). Germline V gene data show CDR1 as SGDLS and CDR2 as YYNGEE. The CDR3 length is 15 residues. The V gene lost 0 bases and the J gene lost 1 base, with 10 bases spanning the gap. The DNA of the CDR3 is TGTGCCAGCAGCGTAGGGGGGGCGGGGAACACTGAAGCTTTCTTT. Residues: CASSVGGAGNTEAFF.

With regard to this clonotype: This clone may be a read error of a much larger clone one base away. V and J are TRBV12-3 or TRBV12-4 and TRBJ2-7; tentative D call: TRBD1 (6 bases). V was cut by 5 bases and J by 3 bases, with 17 bases left in between. CDR3 length: 15 residues. CDR3 region: CASSPGQSALYEQYF. CDR3 coding DNA: TGTGCCAGCAGTCCTGGACAGAGTGCTCTCTACGAGCAGTACTTC.

This chain links TRBV6-5 with TRBJ1-1, with D hard to call. Looked up from germline, CDR1 is MNHEY and CDR2 is SVGAGI. The V and J ends lost 5 bases and 8 bases respectively, with 9 bases between them. This CDR3 region has 11 residues. Written as DNA, the CDR3 is TGTGCCAGCAGTAAAATGGGGGAAGCTTTCTTT. Translated: CASSKMGEAFF.